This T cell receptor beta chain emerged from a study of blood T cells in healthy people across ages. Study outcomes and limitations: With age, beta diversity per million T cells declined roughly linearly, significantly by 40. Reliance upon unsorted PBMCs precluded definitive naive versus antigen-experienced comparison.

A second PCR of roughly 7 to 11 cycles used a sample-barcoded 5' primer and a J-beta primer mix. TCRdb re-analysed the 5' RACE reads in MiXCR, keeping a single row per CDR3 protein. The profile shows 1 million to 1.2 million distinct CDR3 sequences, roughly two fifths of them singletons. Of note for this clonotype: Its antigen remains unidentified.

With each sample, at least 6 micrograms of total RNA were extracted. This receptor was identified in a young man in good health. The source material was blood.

CDR3: CAISEGGIYGYTF. The CDR3 nucleotides read TGTGCCATCAGTGAAGGAGGAATCTATGGCTACACCTTC. This chain connects TRBV10-3 to TRBJ1-2, with D uncertain. Germline CDR1 ENHRY, CDR2 SYGVKD. The V and J ends lost 3 bases and 4 bases respectively, with 9 bases between them. The CDR3 consists of 13 residues.